These 18 T cell receptor beta chains were all obtained from the same sample, sequenced in a study of blood T cells in healthy people across ages (dated by TCRdb to the mid-2010s). Library method: 5' RACE. A second PCR of about 6 to 12 cycles was run with a J-beta primer mix and a sample-barcoded 5' primer. TCRdb reran the public reads through fastp at Q25 and MiXCR, keeping productive beta chains. Records with the same CDR3 protein are collapsed into one entry carrying the most frequent genes and DNA. This sample has approximately 1,700,000 distinct CDR3 sequences in its table, and about two fifths of those were observed once. Roughly 23% of the sample rests with the top ten. Material for sequencing was blood. The receptors were sampled from a human donor in good health.

This clonotype has a handful of counts. The rearrangement uses TRBV6-2 or TRBV6-3 and TRBJ2-7; D perhaps matches TRBD1 (6 bases). This CDR3 contains 14 residues. The germline V and J ends were trimmed by 4 bases and 3 bases, with 13 bases remaining between them. From germline, CDR1 is MNHEY and CDR2 SVGEGT. As DNA, the CDR3 is TGTGCCAGCAGTTCCTGGGACATCGACTACGAGCAGTACTTC. This sequence encodes CASSSWDIDYEQYF.

The J gene is TRBJ1-5, the V gene TRBV19; 7 nucleotides agree with TRBD1. J gave up 0 bases and V 5 bases, and 7 bases lay outside the gene matches. CDR1 and CDR2 (germline): LNHDA, SQIVND (reference sequence). The CDR3 length is 16 residues. CDR3 bases: TGTGCCAGTAGTCGGGACAGTGTTTATAGCAATCAGCCCCAGCATTTT. This encodes CASSRDSVYSNQPQHF.

The chain couples TRBV15 to TRBJ1-1; the D is unclear. CDR3 length: 15 residues. V lost 5 bases and J 3 bases, leaving 16 bases between the germline ends. In germline, CDR1 is LNHNV, CDR2 YYDKDF (reference sequence). CDR3 amino acids: CATSSPGPGDTEAFF. As DNA, the CDR3 is TGTGCCACCAGCTCACCCGGACCGGGCGACACTGAAGCTTTCTTT.

This chain uses TRBV12-3 or TRBV12-4 with TRBJ1-2, with D possibly being TRBD1 (5 bases). V lost 5 bases and J lost 8, with 15 bases in between. The CDR3 sequence is 13 residues long. DNA of the CDR3: TGTGCCAGCAGTCAGGGATTATATGAAGGCTACACCTTC. This encodes CASSQGLYEGYTF.

This chain connects TRBV3-1 to TRBJ2-1; TRBD1 is a possible D gene (6 bases). The CDR3 has 13 residues. The germline V gene encodes CDR1 LGHDT and CDR2 YNNKEL (reference sequence). V was pared by 4 bases and J by 8 bases, with 12 bases between. CDR3 nucleotide sequence: TGTGCCAGCAGCCCCCGACAGGCCCATGAGCAGTTCTTC. Translated: CASSPRQAHEQFF.

The chain is built from TRBV28 and TRBJ1-2; 10 positions match TRBD1. Germline V gives CDR1 MDHEN, CDR2 SYDVKM. There are 18 residues in the CDR3. V dropped 6 bases and J dropped 0; count of bases not matched to a gene: 13. The CDR3 sequence: CASSPSGTGELANYGYTF. The DNA for the CDR3 is TGTGCCAGCAGCCCTAGTGGGACAGGGGAATTAGCTAACTATGGCTACACCTTC.

This clonotype was recorded a few times. The genes are TRBV9 and TRBJ2-1, with TRBD2 matching 7 bases. Germline CDR1 reads SGDLS; CDR2 reads YYNGEE. The CDR3 has 15 amino acids. V shed 3 bases and J 1 base; nucleotides not matched to a gene: 4. The CDR3: CASSELSGSYNEQFF. The CDR3, as DNA: TGTGCCAGCAGCGAGCTTAGCGGGTCCTACAATGAGCAGTTCTTC.

The chain carries TRBV4-3 and TRBJ1-2; TRBD1 matches at 7 bases. CDR1 is LGHNA and CDR2 is YSLEER in the germline V gene. This CDR3 comprises 14 residues. The V and J ends lost 4 bases and 2 bases, in that order; junction bases with no gene match: 4. CDR3 region: CASSPKGQNYGYTF. DNA of the CDR3: TGCGCCAGCAGCCCGAAGGGACAGAACTATGGCTACACCTTC.

This clonotype came up once. This sequence joins TRBV3-1 and TRBJ2-1; D not certain. This CDR3 has 16 amino acids. Trimming left V 2 bases short and J 2 bases short, with 13 bases between. The germline CDR1 and CDR2 sequences are LGHDT and YNNKEL (reference sequence). The CDR3 reads CASSQTVGITYNEQFF. The CDR3 nucleotides are TGTGCCAGCAGCCAAACCGTGGGAATAACCTACAATGAGCAGTTCTTC.

As concerns this clonotype: This may stem from a read error, because a much larger clone lies one nucleotide away. V gene TRBV7-9 combines with J gene TRBJ2-7, with D perhaps TRBD1 or TRBD2 (5 bases each). V was trimmed by 4 bases and J by 3 bases, leaving 28 bases between them. Per the germline V gene, CDR1 is SEHNR and CDR2 is FQNEAQ (reference sequence). The CDR3 loop spans 19 amino acids. The CDR3: CASSSNGWGRGRGFYEQYF. In DNA form, the CDR3 reads TGTGCCAGCAGCTCCAACGGGTGGGGCCGGGGTCGTGGATTCTACGAGCAGTACTTC.

This chain joins TRBV2 and TRBJ1-5; no definite D call. CDR3 size: 14 residues. Germline lookup yields CDR1 SNHLY and CDR2 FYNNEI. The V end lost 4 bases, the J end lost 0 bases, and 7 bases lay between the germline ends. The CDR3 spells CASSAQYSNQPQHF. The CDR3 DNA follows: TGTGCCAGCAGTGCACAGTATAGCAATCAGCCCCAGCATTTT.

This clonotype was counted at least ten times. The chain recombines TRBV7-2 with TRBJ2-2; the D gene is possibly TRBD2 (5 bases). This CDR3 contains 15 residues. The germline V and J ends were trimmed by 5 bases and 1 base, with 11 bases remaining between them. Germline CDR1 and CDR2: SGHTA and FQGNSA. The chain's CDR3 is CASSRRAVNTGELFF. CDR3 in DNA: TGTGCCAGCAGCCGACGAGCGGTGAACACCGGGGAGCTGTTTTTT.

This clonotype was detected a few times. V is TRBV6-6 and J is TRBJ1-4; D gene unclear. This CDR3 region has 16 residues. Trimming stripped 3 bases from V and 3 bases from J, with 14 bases between. Per germline, CDR1 MNHNY and CDR2 SVGAGI (reference sequence). This CDR3 is CASSYRAPRSNEKLFF. For the CDR3, the DNA is TGTGCCAGCAGTTATCGTGCGCCCCGGTCTAATGAAAAACTGTTTTTT.

In its sample, this clonotype was seen a few times. A junction boundary mismatches the germline segment, possibly from a read error. The gene calls are TRBV4-1 and TRBJ1-5, with 7 positions matching TRBD1. This CDR3 spans 20 amino acids. Germline CDR1 MGHRA, CDR2 YSYEKL. CDR3 sequence (DNA): TGCGCCAGCAGCCAAGATTATCATGGGACAGTCTATTATAGCAATCAGCCCCTGCATTTT. Protein: CASSQDYHGTVYYSNQPLHF.

V usage is TRBV6-1 and J usage is TRBJ1-5, with 7 bases matching TRBD1. The V gene end was trimmed by 4 bases and the J gene end by 1 base; junction bases not matched to a gene: 7. This CDR3 spans 16 amino acids. Germline CDR1 MNHNS, CDR2 SASEGT. The chain's CDR3 is CASSGPKGASNQPQHF. In DNA form, the CDR3 reads TGTGCCAGCAGTGGACCTAAGGGGGCAAGCAATCAGCCCCAGCATTTT.

The table lists this clonotype with many counts. The CDR3 sequence: CSVEDWGTAPLGYGYTF. DNA of the CDR3: TGCAGCGTTGAAGATTGGGGGACAGCACCTCTGGGCTATGGCTACACCTTC. The genes are TRBV29-1 and TRBJ1-2, with 7 positions matching TRBD1. The germline V gene has CDR1 SQVTM and CDR2 ANQGSEA. This CDR3 is 17 amino acids long. After removal of 0 bases from V and 4 bases from J, the junction contained 14 bases not matched to a gene.

The chain is built from TRBV7-9 and TRBJ2-7, with 7 bases matching TRBD1. This CDR3 is 14 amino acids long. V lost 6 bases and J lost 4; bases outside the gene matches: 9. CDR1 and CDR2 from the germline V gene are SEHNR and FQNEAQ (reference sequence). The CDR3 DNA reads TGTGCCAGCAGTCAGGGGGTGGGGCCTTACGAGCAGTACTTC. Residues: CASSQGVGPYEQYF.

This clonotype was detected ten times or more. This chain uses TRBV4-2 with TRBJ2-1; tentatively, D is TRBD1 (5 bases). The germline V and J ends were trimmed by 1 base and 0 bases, with 7 bases remaining between them. This CDR3 is 15 amino acids long. CDR1 and CDR2 (germline): LGHNA, YNFKEQ. In DNA form, the CDR3 reads TGTGCCAGCAGCCAAGCTACAGGCTCCTACAATGAGCAGTTCTTC. Translating gives CASSQATGSYNEQFF.